These 20 T cell receptor beta chains originate from one sample sequenced in a study of T cell repertoires in cytomegalovirus infection. TCRdb reprocessed the reads via MiXCR and lists one record per CDR3 protein. The sample lists over 45,000 distinct CDR3 sequences, around 18% seen once, with about 26% in the top ten. These TCRs are of unknown antigen specificity. Here the sequenced sample was CD8+ T cells from cultured PBMCs, taken from culture after CMV antigen stimulation. The receptors stem from a human donor in good health (CMV status not recorded). Some clones in this sample may be carry-over from other donors' samples.

A few counts support this clonotype. V gene TRBV2 combines with J gene TRBJ2-7; the match to TRBD2 covers 13 bases. The V segment lost 7 bases and the J segment 2 bases; nucleotides outside the gene matches: 5. The CDR3 sequence is 15 residues long. The germline gives CDR1 SNHLY, CDR2 FYNNEI. Here the CDR3 reads CASKLGLAGTYEQYF. DNA for the CDR3: TGTGCCAGCAAGTTGGGACTAGCGGGGACCTACGAGCAGTACTTC.

The rearrangement uses TRBV7-2 and TRBJ2-5, with a tentative D call TRBD2 (7 bases). The ends were cut back, 8 bases at V and 6 bases at J, with 22 bases in the middle. Per germline, CDR1 SGHTA and CDR2 FQGNSA. CDR3 length: 15 amino acids. The DNA for the CDR3 is TGTGCCAGCCGTCGGGGGGCGGGTCCCGTACAGACCCAGTACTTC. Its protein is CASRRGAGPVQTQYF.

This clonotype was seen a handful of times. V is TRBV7-8 and J is TRBJ2-7; 7 positions agree with TRBD1. This CDR3 is 15 amino acids long. CDR1 SGHVS and CDR2 FQNEAQ come from the germline V gene. The ends lost 2 bases at V and 2 bases at J; junction bases unmatched: 6. The CDR3 sequence is CASSLPGDSPYEQYF. For the CDR3, the DNA is TGTGCCAGCAGCTTACCCGGGGACAGTCCCTACGAGCAGTACTTC. Complete variable domain (other parts from reference TRBV7-8 and TRBJ2-7): GAGVSQSPRYKVAKRGQDVALRCDPISGHVSLFWYQQALGQGPEFLTYFQNEAQLDKSGLPSDRFFAERPEGSVSTLKIQRTQQEDSAVYLCASSLPGDSPYEQYFGPGTRLTVT.

This clonotype appeared many times. The J gene is TRBJ1-2, the V gene TRBV7-9; 8 bases fit TRBD1. Losses at the gene ends were 3 bases for V and 6 bases for J; bases not matched to a gene: 9. Germline V gene sequence: CDR1 SEHNR, CDR2 FQNEAQ (reference sequence). This CDR3 comprises 15 residues. This chain's CDR3 is CASSLGTGALDGYTF. In nucleotides, the CDR3 is TGTGCCAGCAGCTTGGGGACAGGCGCCTTGGATGGCTACACCTTC. The full variable domain, rest sourced from reference TRBV7-9 and TRBJ1-2, is DTGVSQNPRHKITKRGQNVTFRCDPISEHNRLYWYRQTLGQGPEFLTYFQNEAQLEKSRLLSDRFSAERPKGSFSTLEIQRTEQGDSAMYLCASSLGTGALDGYTFGSGTRLTVV.

The J gene is TRBJ1-1, the V gene TRBV5-1; 7 nucleotides match TRBD1. With 0 bases clipped from V and 3 bases from J, the junction kept 5 bases outside the gene matches. Germline CDR1 reads SGHRS; CDR2 reads YFSETQ. The CDR3 consists of 15 residues. The CDR3 reads CASSLGRGQDTEAFF. The CDR3 region has the DNA TGCGCCAGCAGCTTGGGAAGGGGGCAGGACACTGAAGCTTTCTTT.

The chain combines TRBV9 with TRBJ1-1, with D uncertain. There are 14 residues in the CDR3. V lost 2 bases, J lost 5 bases, and 13 bases lay in between. Germline CDR1 is SGDLS and CDR2 is YYNGEE. The chain's CDR3 is CASSVGGSSTEAFF. In DNA form, the CDR3 reads TGTGCCAGCAGCGTTGGAGGGAGCAGTACTGAAGCTTTCTTT.

The chain links TRBV7-3 to TRBJ2-1; D may match TRBD1 or TRBD2 (6 bases each). Germline values: CDR1 SGHTA, CDR2 FQGTGA. The CDR3 runs to 16 residues. V was trimmed by 3 bases and J by 2 bases, leaving 14 bases between them. The chain's CDR3 is CASSLRSGATYNEQFF. In nucleotides, the CDR3 is TGTGCCAGCAGCTTGAGGTCGGGGGCAACCTACAATGAGCAGTTCTTC.

The rearrangement links TRBV12-3 or TRBV12-4 to TRBJ1-1; 8 bases line up with TRBD1. J was trimmed by 5 bases and V by 5 bases; bases with no gene match: 4. There are 13 residues in the CDR3. The CDR3 region is CASSPGGWTEAFF. The CDR3 nucleotides are TGTGCCAGCAGTCCAGGGGGCTGGACTGAAGCTTTCTTT.

The table lists this clonotype with a few counts. V and J are TRBV7-9 and TRBJ2-7, with D perhaps matching TRBD1 (6 bases). The CDR3 sequence is 16 residues long. Germline lookup yields CDR1 SEHNR and CDR2 FQNEAQ (reference sequence). Trimming left V 2 bases short and J 0 bases short, with 14 bases between. The CDR3 sequence is CASSLRRTESSYEQYF. CDR3 DNA sequence: TGTGCCAGCAGCTTAAGACGGACAGAAAGCTCCTACGAGCAGTACTTC.

The CDR3 loop reads CASSFLWREAQFF. CDR3 in DNA: TGTGCCAGCAGTTTTCTCTGGCGGGAGGCGCAGTTCTTC. V and J are TRBV28 and TRBJ2-1; 8 nucleotides match TRBD2. This CDR3 is 13 amino acids long. Trimming removed 3 bases from V and 12 bases from J; junction bases left unmatched: 7. The germline CDR1 and CDR2 sequences are MDHEN and SYDVKM.

The gene calls are TRBV19 and TRBJ2-7; weak D call: TRBD2 (6 bases). V lost 6 bases to trimming and J lost 0 bases, with 15 bases between them. This CDR3 contains 15 residues. In germline, CDR1 is LNHDA, CDR2 SQIVND (reference sequence). CDR3 bases: TGTGCCAGTAGCACGGGGAGGAGTTCCTCCTACGAGCAGTACTTC. Translating gives CASSTGRSSSYEQYF.

In this sample, this clonotype turned up many times. For the CDR3, the DNA is TGTGCCAGCAGCTTAGACGGCCGACTAGCGGGGGCCCTCTACAATGAGCAGTTCTTC. Its translation: CASSLDGRLAGALYNEQFF. The chain carries TRBV11-2 and TRBJ2-1; 12 bases map to TRBD2. J gave up 3 bases and V 0 bases, and 9 bases lay outside the gene matches. CDR1 is SGHAT and CDR2 is FQNNGV in the germline V gene. The CDR3 length is 19 residues.

This clonotype showed up just a few times. The chain carries TRBV7-2 and TRBJ2-7, with 8 bases aligning to TRBD2. CDR3 length equals 13 residues. J gave up 2 bases and V 5 bases, and 2 bases lay outside the gene matches. Germline assignment: CDR1 SGHTA and CDR2 FQGNSA. The DNA for the CDR3 is TGTGCCAGCAGCCGGGGGGGGACCTACGAGCAGTACTTC. This codes for CASSRGGTYEQYF.

This clonotype appeared a few times. J is TRBJ1-1 and V is TRBV30; D possibly corresponds to TRBD1 (6 bases). Germline V gives CDR1 GTSNPN, CDR2 SVGIG (reference sequence). V was trimmed by 5 bases and J by 3 bases, leaving 22 bases between them. The CDR3 spans 16 residues. The CDR3 reads CAWGSEGSQGDTEAFF. The CDR3 region has the DNA TGTGCCTGGGGGTCCGAGGGCTCACAGGGTGACACTGAAGCTTTCTTT.

The genes are TRBV7-8 and TRBJ2-1; TRBD2 might be the D (5 bases). This CDR3 comprises 14 residues. Germline CDR1 reads SGHVS; CDR2 reads FQNEAQ. The V and J ends lost 4 bases and 5 bases respectively, with 12 bases between them. For the CDR3, the DNA is TGTGCCAGCAGCTCCCACGGACTGAACAATGAGCAGTTCTTC. Amino acid sequence: CASSSHGLNNEQFF.

This clonotype was detected a few times. The CDR3 does not close with the conserved phenylalanine or tryptophan, likely indicating a read error. The chain has TRBV12-3 or TRBV12-4 and TRBJ2-7; D uncertain. V lost 7 bases to trimming and J lost 0 bases, with 16 bases between them. This CDR3 is built from 15 residues. For the CDR3, the DNA is TGTGCCAGCATCCCGGATTCCTCTAGCTCCTACGAGCAGTACTCC. It codes for CASIPDSSSSYEQYS.

The V gene is TRBV29-1, the J gene TRBJ2-3; 10 positions match TRBD2. The CDR3 has 14 residues. With V trimmed by 5 bases and J by 5 bases, 7 bases remained unmatched. Germline lookup yields CDR1 SQVTM and CDR2 ANQGSEA. The CDR3 nucleotides read TGCAGCGTTATACTAGCGGGAACGAAAGATACGCAGTATTTT. Amino acid sequence: CSVILAGTKDTQYF.

The V call is TRBV12-3 or TRBV12-4, the J call TRBJ2-5; D is perhaps TRBD1 or TRBD2 (6 bases each). Deletions cut 6 bases from V and 5 bases from J, with 19 bases between. The CDR3 sequence is 15 residues long. The CDR3 loop reads CASSSTPGARETQYF. The CDR3 coding sequence is TGTGCCAGCAGCTCCACTCCGGGGGCCCGGGAGACCCAGTACTTC.

V gene TRBV9 combines with J gene TRBJ2-7; possible D gene TRBD2, 5 bases. The CDR3 spans 14 residues. Germline loops: CDR1 SGDLS, CDR2 YYNGEE. V dropped 2 bases and J dropped 3 bases, with 12 bases sitting between them. Here the CDR3 DNA reads TGTGCCAGCAGCGTGGACGGGAAAAACTACGAGCAGTACTTC. Its protein is CASSVDGKNYEQYF.

This chain links TRBV12-3 or TRBV12-4 with TRBJ2-2; 9 bases match TRBD2. The CDR3 is made up of 16 amino acids. The V segment lost 7 bases and the J segment 3 bases; nucleotides outside the gene matches: 9. Here the CDR3 reads CASIPGGRADTGELFF. The CDR3 nucleotides read TGTGCCAGCATCCCCGGCGGGAGGGCGGACACCGGGGAGCTGTTTTTT.